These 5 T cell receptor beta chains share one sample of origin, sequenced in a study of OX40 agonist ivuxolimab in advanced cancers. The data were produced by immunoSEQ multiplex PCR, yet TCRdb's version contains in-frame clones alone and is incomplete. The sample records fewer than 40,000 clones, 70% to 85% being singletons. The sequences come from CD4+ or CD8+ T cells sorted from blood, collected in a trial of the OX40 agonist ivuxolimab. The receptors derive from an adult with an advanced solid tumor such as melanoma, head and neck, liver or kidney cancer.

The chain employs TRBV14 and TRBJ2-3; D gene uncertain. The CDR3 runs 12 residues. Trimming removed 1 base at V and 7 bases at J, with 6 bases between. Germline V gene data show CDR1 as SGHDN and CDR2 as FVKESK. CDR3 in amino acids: CASSQVRHTQYF. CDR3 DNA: TGTGCCAGCAGCCAAGTACGACATACGCAGTATTTT.

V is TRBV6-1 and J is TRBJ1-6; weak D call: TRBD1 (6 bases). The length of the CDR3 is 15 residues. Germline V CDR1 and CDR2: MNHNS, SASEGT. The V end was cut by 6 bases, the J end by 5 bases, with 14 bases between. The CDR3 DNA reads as TGTGCCAGCAGAGGCAGGACAGCGGATAATTCACCCCTCCACTTT. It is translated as CASRGRTADNSPLHF.

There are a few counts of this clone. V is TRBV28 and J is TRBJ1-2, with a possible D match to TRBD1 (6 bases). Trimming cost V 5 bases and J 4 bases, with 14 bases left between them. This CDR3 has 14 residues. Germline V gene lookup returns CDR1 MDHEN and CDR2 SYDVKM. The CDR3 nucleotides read TGTGCCAGCAGTACGGGGGGGGCGTTCTATGGCTACACCTTC. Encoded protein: CASSTGGAFYGYTF.

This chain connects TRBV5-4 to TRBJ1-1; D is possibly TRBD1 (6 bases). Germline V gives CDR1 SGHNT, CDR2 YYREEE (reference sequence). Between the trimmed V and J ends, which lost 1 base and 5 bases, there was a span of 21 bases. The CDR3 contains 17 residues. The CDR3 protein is CASSLWGLPGVGTEAFF. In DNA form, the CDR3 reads TGTGCCAGCAGCTTGTGGGGGCTCCCGGGGGTGGGGACTGAAGCTTTCTTT.

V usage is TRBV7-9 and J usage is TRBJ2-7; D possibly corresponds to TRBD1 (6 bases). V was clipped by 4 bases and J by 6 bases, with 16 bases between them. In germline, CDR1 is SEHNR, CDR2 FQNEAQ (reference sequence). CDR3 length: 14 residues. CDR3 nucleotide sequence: TGTGCCAGCAGCTCCTCGGACAGATTCGGCGAGCAGTACTTC. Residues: CASSSSDRFGEQYF.